This TCR beta chain emerged from a study of cytomegalovirus exposure and HLA in healthy donors. Primers: 60 Vbeta forward and 13 Jbeta reverse. TCRdb's table, derived via immunoSEQ multiplex PCR, lists solely in-frame clones and lacks some. The table shows some 160,000 clones, with 72% occurring only once. This sequence was found in a man aged 35-49 years in good health and CMV-seronegative. Sequenced: PBMCs.

DNA for the CDR3: TGTGCCAGCAGTACACGGGGCTCTGGAAACACCATATATTTT. Translation gives CASSTRGSGNTIYF. This chain joins TRBV27 and TRBJ1-3; the D is unclear. The CDR3 loop spans 14 amino acids. The V and J ends lost 5 bases and 0 bases respectively, with 8 bases between them. Germline CDR1 is MNHEY and CDR2 is SMNVEV (reference sequence).